This T cell receptor (beta chain) came from a study of blood T cell repertoires in COVID-19. Profiling relied on immunoSEQ multiplex PCR, and the TCRdb table lists in-frame clones only, not all of them. This table holds some 300,000 clones, around 90% found once. Trimming shortened V by 4 bases and J by 1 base, and 10 bases separated the two germline ends. CDR1 and CDR2 from the germline V gene are GTSNPN and SVGIG (reference sequence). This CDR3 spans 13 amino acids. The material sequenced was peripheral blood. The rearrangement joins TRBV30 to TRBJ1-1; D not certain. The sequence was collected from an older man with acute or convalescent COVID-19. CDR3 DNA sequence: TGTGCCTGGAAGGCAGGCCAGAACACTGAAGCTTTCTTT. Translated: CAWKAGQNTEAFF.